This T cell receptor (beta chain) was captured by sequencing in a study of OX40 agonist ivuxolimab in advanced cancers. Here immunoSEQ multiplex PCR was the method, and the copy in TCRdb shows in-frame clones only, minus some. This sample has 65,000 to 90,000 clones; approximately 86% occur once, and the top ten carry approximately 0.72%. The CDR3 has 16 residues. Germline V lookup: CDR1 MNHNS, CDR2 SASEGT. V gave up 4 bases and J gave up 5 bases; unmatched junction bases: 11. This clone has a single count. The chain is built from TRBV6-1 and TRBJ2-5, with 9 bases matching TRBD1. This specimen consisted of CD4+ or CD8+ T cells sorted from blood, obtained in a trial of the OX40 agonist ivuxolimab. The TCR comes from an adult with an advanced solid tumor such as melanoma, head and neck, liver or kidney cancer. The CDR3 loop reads CASSAKTGTGPETQYF. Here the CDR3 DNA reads TGTGCCAGCAGTGCGAAGACCGGGACAGGGCCCGAGACCCAGTACTTC.